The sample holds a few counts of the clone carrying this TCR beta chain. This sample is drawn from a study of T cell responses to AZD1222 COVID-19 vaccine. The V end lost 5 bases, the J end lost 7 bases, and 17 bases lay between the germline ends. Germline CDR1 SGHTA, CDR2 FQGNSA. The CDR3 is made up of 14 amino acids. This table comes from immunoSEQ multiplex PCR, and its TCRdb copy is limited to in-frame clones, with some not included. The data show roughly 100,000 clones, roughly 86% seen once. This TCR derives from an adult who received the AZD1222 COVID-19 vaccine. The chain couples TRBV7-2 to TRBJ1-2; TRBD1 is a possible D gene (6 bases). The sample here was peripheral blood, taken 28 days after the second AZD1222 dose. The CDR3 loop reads CASSIPGVTRGYTF. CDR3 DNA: TGTGCCAGCAGCATCCCAGGGGTGACTCGTGGCTACACCTTC. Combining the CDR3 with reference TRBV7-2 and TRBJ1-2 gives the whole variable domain GAGVSQSPSNKVTEKGKDVELRCDPISGHTALYWYRQSLGQGLEFLIYFQGNSAPDKSGLPSDRFSAERTGGSVSTLTIQRTQQEDSAVYLCASSIPGVTRGYTFGSGTRLTVV.